The table lists the clone carrying this TCR beta chain with many counts. The antigen is unknown. Germline V gives CDR1 SGHTA, CDR2 FQGNSA. Trimming took off 1 base at V and 11 bases at J, with 11 bases between the two ends. The CDR3 sequence is 13 residues long. One entry per CDR3 protein, called by TCRdb with MiXCR from the reads. This table has hundreds of thousands of distinct CDR3 sequences, roughly 15% appearing once. These data originate in a study of T cell repertoires in cytomegalovirus infection. Study as a whole: Shared public TCR beta signatures pointed to both CMV infection and a matching HLA type. Findings of the study overall: There were carriers of CMV plus the relevant HLA, and cumulative public TCR beta family frequency identified them.

Material: PBMCs. This TCR came from a human donor in good health (CMV status not recorded). Some clones in this sample may be carry-over from other donors' samples. V is TRBV7-2 and J is TRBJ2-2, with D unclear. Here the CDR3 DNA reads TGTGCCAGCAGCTTAGGACTGATCAGAGAGCTGTTTTTT. Amino acid sequence: CASSLGLIRELFF.